This entry lists 32 T cell receptor beta chains sequenced from one sample in a study of blood T cells in healthy people across ages. A J-beta primer mix and a sample-barcoded 5' primer were used in a second PCR of about 7 to 12 cycles. One entry per CDR3 protein, called by TCRdb with MiXCR from the 5' RACE reads. The repertoire includes fewer than 700,000 distinct CDR3 sequences, around 41% of them detected once, and 30% sits in the top ten. The sequenced material came from blood. Every receptor here comes from a man at least 80 years old in good health.

V and J are TRBV27 and TRBJ2-1, with TRBD2 identical over 12 bases. The CDR3 is made up of 15 amino acids. V gave up 6 bases and J gave up 9 bases; unmatched junction bases: 9. Per germline, CDR1 MNHEY and CDR2 SMNVEV (reference sequence). Here the CDR3 reads CASRNPSGRGPEQFF. DNA for the CDR3: TGTGCCAGCAGGAATCCTAGCGGGAGGGGCCCTGAGCAGTTCTTC.

This clonotype was recorded a few times. CDR3 sequence: CASSFQGSTEAFF. DNA of the CDR3: TGCGCCAGCAGCTTCCAAGGTAGTACTGAAGCTTTCTTT. The V call is TRBV5-1, the J call TRBJ1-1; D unclear. Germline V gene lookup returns CDR1 SGHRS and CDR2 YFSETQ. This CDR3 comprises 13 residues. The V gene lost 2 bases and the J gene lost 5 bases, with 10 bases spanning the gap.

This clonotype showed up just a few times. The rearrangement links TRBV5-1 to TRBJ2-5; 7 bases line up with TRBD1. V was clipped by 2 bases and J by 11 bases; unmatched bases: 9. Germline V gene sequence: CDR1 SGHRS, CDR2 YFSETQ. CDR3 length: 13 residues. This chain's CDR3 is CASSFGQVKEQYF. DNA of the CDR3: TGCGCCAGCAGCTTTGGACAGGTAAAGGAGCAGTACTTC.

Concerning this clonotype: This sequence may be a read error, since a much larger clone differs from it by one base. The chain is built from TRBV28 and TRBJ2-3, with D perhaps TRBD2 (6 bases). CDR1 and CDR2 (germline): MDHEN, SYDVKM. Trimming shortened V by 5 bases and J by 4 bases, and 16 bases separated the two germline ends. There are 15 residues in the CDR3. The CDR3 sequence is CASSPRETSSDTQYF. For the CDR3, the DNA is TGTGCCAGCAGTCCAAGGGAGACTAGTTCAGATACGCAGTATTTT.

This clonotype was counted ten times or more. The rearrangement joins TRBV29-1 to TRBJ2-7; 7 bases line up with TRBD2. Germline lookup yields CDR1 SQVTM and CDR2 ANQGSEA. The CDR3 runs 14 residues. V was pared by 6 bases and J by 6 bases, with 14 bases of the junction left unmatched. The CDR3 loop reads CSVREGGTPREQYF. The CDR3 DNA reads TGCAGCGTCAGGGAGGGAGGGACCCCTCGCGAGCAGTACTTC.

This clonotype was observed a handful of times. This chain connects TRBV5-6 to TRBJ1-1, with no clear D. Per the germline V gene, CDR1 is SGHDT and CDR2 is YYEEEE. V lost 2 bases and J lost 2, with 10 bases in between. CDR3 length: 14 amino acids. Written as DNA, the CDR3 is TGTGCCAGCAGCTTCAATGGTCTAAACACTGAAGCTTTCTTT. Protein sequence: CASSFNGLNTEAFF.

This chain connects TRBV20-1 to TRBJ2-7; TRBD2 might be the D (5 bases). The CDR3 covers 12 residues. Germline V CDR1 and CDR2: DFQATT, SNEGSKA (reference sequence). V gave up 5 bases and J gave up 5 bases, with 13 bases separating them. CDR3: CSAGETGDEQYF. In DNA, the CDR3 is TGCAGTGCTGGGGAGACTGGAGACGAGCAGTACTTC.

On this clonotype: A much larger clone is a single base away; this may be a read error. CDR3 in amino acids: CVSSRDRGGAGELFF. The DNA of the CDR3 is TGCGTCAGCAGCCGCGACAGGGGCGGCGCCGGGGAGCTGTTTTTT. The V gene is TRBV4-1, the J gene TRBJ2-2; 8 bases match TRBD1. The germline V gene has CDR1 MGHRA and CDR2 YSYEKL. The CDR3 has 15 residues.

The V call is TRBV12-3 or TRBV12-4, the J call TRBJ2-1; 10 bases align to TRBD2. This CDR3 region has 16 residues. Unmatched junction bases numbered 9, after V lost 3 bases and J lost 7 bases. CDR3 sequence reads: CASSFSSGGARNEQFF. As DNA, the CDR3 is TGTGCCAGCAGTTTCTCAAGCGGGGGGGCCAGAAATGAGCAGTTCTTC.

In its sample, this clonotype was seen a few times. The chain employs TRBV7-2 and TRBJ1-5; no clear D. This CDR3 is 13 amino acids long. In germline, CDR1 is SGHTA, CDR2 FQGNSA. Trimming took 5 bases from V and 7 from J, leaving 12 bases between them. The CDR3 sequence is CASSPQEPQPQHF. In nucleotides, the CDR3 is TGTGCCAGCAGCCCCCAGGAACCACAGCCCCAGCATTTT.

The chain carries TRBV6-5 and TRBJ2-4, with TRBD1 as a possible D gene (5 bases). The end of the DNA is better explained by TRBJ2-7, so the J call may be wrong. The germline V gene has CDR1 MNHEY and CDR2 SVGAGI. The CDR3 runs to 17 residues. The CDR3 protein is CASSYSIGNRQPYEQYF. The CDR3 DNA is TGTGCCAGCAGTTACTCGATCGGTAACAGGCAGCCCTACGAGCAGTACTTC.

This clonotype was counted a few times. The chain employs TRBV5-1 and TRBJ2-5; either TRBD1 or TRBD2 may supply D (5 bases each). V shed 0 bases and J shed 5 bases, with 17 bases lying between them. This CDR3 spans 16 amino acids. Germline CDR1 SGHRS, CDR2 YFSETQ. CDR3 amino acids: CASSLGPRGSGETQYF. The DNA for the CDR3 is TGCGCCAGCAGCTTGGGACCACGGGGCTCCGGGGAGACCCAGTACTTC. Looking up the rest from reference TRBV5-1 and TRBJ2-5 gives the full variable domain: KAGVTQTPRYLIKTRGQQVTLSCSPISGHRSVSWYQQTPGQGLQFLFEYFSETQRNKGNFPGRFSGRQFSNSRSEMNVSTLELGDSALYLCASSLGPRGSGETQYFGPGTRLLVL.

The chain combines TRBV6-5 with TRBJ2-7; TRBD2 matches at 10 bases. The DNA end lines up better with TRBJ2-5; the J call may be wrong. CDR1 and CDR2 (germline): MNHEY, SVGAGI. The CDR3 totals 15 residues. CDR3 bases: TGTGCCAGCAGTTACGCAGCGGGAGGGACGCAGACCCAGTACTTC. Residues: CASSYAAGGTQTQYF.

This clonotype appeared a few times. This chain connects TRBV3-1 to TRBJ2-7; a weak D match, TRBD1 (5 bases). Germline CDR1 reads LGHDT; CDR2 reads YNNKEL (reference sequence). This CDR3 has 13 residues. Trimming took off 1 base at V and 5 bases at J, with 9 bases between the two ends. The CDR3 here is CASSQARGHEQYF. The CDR3 bases are TGTGCCAGCAGCCAAGCTAGGGGCCACGAGCAGTACTTC.

Details on this clonotype: This could be a read error, since a much larger clone is one nucleotide away. The conserved phenylalanine or tryptophan is not found at the CDR3 terminus, so this likely reflects a read error. This chain joins TRBV7-2 and TRBJ2-7; a weak D match, TRBD2 (6 bases). The germline CDR1 and CDR2 sequences are SGHTA and FQGNSA. This CDR3 comprises 16 residues. CDR3 DNA: TGTGCCAGCAGCTTATATACCGGGGGTAGCTCCAACGAGCAGTACTAC. Translating it yields CASSLYTGGSSNEQYY.

In this sample, this clonotype turned up many times. This chain connects TRBV19 to TRBJ2-7, with 10 bases matching TRBD1. Germline V gene sequence: CDR1 LNHDA, CDR2 SQIVND (reference sequence). V was clipped by 3 bases and J by 4 bases; unmatched bases: 6. The CDR3 extends over 15 amino acids. As DNA, the CDR3 is TGTGCCAGTAGTATTCCCGGGACAGGGGATTACGAGCAGTACTTC. Encoded protein: CASSIPGTGDYEQYF.

Notes on this clonotype: This may be a read error, as it is one base from a much larger clone. CDR3 amino acids: CAIRGRAGGDEQFF. CDR3 nucleotide sequence: TGTGCCATAAGAGGGCGAGCGGGAGGGGATGAGCAGTTCTTC. This chain connects TRBV27 to TRBJ2-1; TRBD2 matches 10 bases. With V trimmed by 10 bases and J by 8 bases, 11 bases remained unmatched. The length of the CDR3 is 14 residues. The V gene's germline CDR1 is MNHEY and CDR2 SMNVEV (reference sequence).

This clonotype came up a few times. The chain combines TRBV7-2 with TRBJ2-7; weak D call: TRBD1 (5 bases). Trimming took 1 base from V and 2 from J, leaving 9 bases between them. The CDR3 has 14 residues. Germline CDR1 SGHTA, CDR2 FQGNSA. CDR3 sequence: CASSLDRQTYEQYF. In DNA form, the CDR3 reads TGTGCCAGCAGCTTAGATCGACAGACCTACGAGCAGTACTTC.

The chain carries TRBV6-2 or TRBV6-3 and TRBJ2-7; 8 nucleotides match TRBD2. Germline trimming cut 6 bases from V and 5 bases from J; bases unmatched to any gene: 15. CDR1 is MNHEY and CDR2 is SVGEGT in the germline V gene. The CDR3 loop spans 16 amino acids. CDR3: CASSSTAGEPRHEQYF. The CDR3 DNA sequence: TGTGCCAGCAGCTCAACAGCGGGGGAGCCTCGCCACGAGCAGTACTTC.

The rearrangement joins TRBV5-1 to TRBJ2-3, with D unclear. Germline-derived CDR1 and CDR2 are SGHRS and YFSETQ. This CDR3 spans 16 amino acids. The ends were cut back, 4 bases at V and 0 bases at J, with 15 bases in the middle. The CDR3 DNA is TGCGCCAGCAGCACGGGCGGTCTTACTAGCACAGATACGCAGTATTTT. It is translated as CASSTGGLTSTDTQYF.

This clonotype appeared a few times. The chain recombines TRBV10-3 with TRBJ1-6; no reliable D call. Trimming removed 2 bases at V and 10 bases at J, with 9 bases between. CDR3 length: 13 residues. Germline V gene lookup returns CDR1 ENHRY and CDR2 SYGVKD. Here the CDR3 reads CAISEPNASPLHF. DNA for the CDR3: TGTGCCATCAGTGAGCCTAACGCATCACCCCTCCACTTT.

This clonotype has a count of ten or more. The V call is TRBV4-1, the J call TRBJ2-1; maybe TRBD2 (7 bases). The CDR3 loop spans 15 amino acids. Germline assignment: CDR1 MGHRA and CDR2 YSYEKL. V was trimmed by 1 base and J by 4 bases, leaving 11 bases between them. The CDR3 DNA is TGCGCCAGCAGCCAAGGGCGGGGGCCATACAATGAGCAGTTCTTC. Residues: CASSQGRGPYNEQFF.

The CDR3 DNA sequence: TGTGCCAGTAGTATCTCCGACAGTCAGTTCAATGAGCAGTTCTTC. This translates into CASSISDSQFNEQFF. The J gene is TRBJ2-1, the V gene TRBV19, with a possible D match to TRBD1 (5 bases). From germline, CDR1 is LNHDA and CDR2 SQIVND (reference sequence). The CDR3 is made up of 15 amino acids. V was clipped by 3 bases and J by 6 bases, with 15 bases between them. Together with reference TRBV19 and TRBJ2-1, the CDR3 gives the full variable domain: DGGITQSPKYLFRKEGQNVTLSCEQNLNHDAMYWYRQDPGQGLRLIYYSQIVNDFQKGDIAEGYSVSREKKESFPLTVTSAQKNPTAFYLCASSISDSQFNEQFFGPGTRLTVL.

V is TRBV20-1 and J is TRBJ2-7; 15 bases align to TRBD2. The CDR3 totals 18 residues. Losses at the gene ends were 2 bases for V and 0 bases for J; bases not matched to a gene: 8. CDR1 and CDR2 from the germline V gene are DFQATT and SNEGSKA (reference sequence). Written as DNA, the CDR3 is TGCAGTGCTAGACCTGGGACTAGCGGGGGGCCTCGCTCCTACGAGCAGTACTTC. It is translated as CSARPGTSGGPRSYEQYF.

The chain couples TRBV20-1 to TRBJ2-7; D is undetermined. The CDR3 length is 15 residues. Germline V gene data show CDR1 as DFQATT and CDR2 as SNEGSKA (reference sequence). Trimming shortened V by 5 bases and J by 0 bases, and 17 bases separated the two germline ends. For the CDR3, the DNA is TGCAGTGCTCCCTCGCGTCGGACCACCTCCTACGAGCAGTACTTC. Translated: CSAPSRRTTSYEQYF.

The J gene is TRBJ2-3, the V gene TRBV4-2, with 8 bases identical to TRBD2. CDR1 and CDR2 from the germline V gene are LGHNA and YNFKEQ. The V and J ends lost 5 bases and 0 bases, in that order; junction bases with no gene match: 10. The CDR3 spans 17 residues. This chain's CDR3 is CASSDPGGYTSTDTQYF. The CDR3 region has the DNA TGTGCCAGCAGCGACCCGGGGGGGTACACTAGCACAGATACGCAGTATTTT.

This clonotype showed up just a few times. The V gene is TRBV7-2, the J gene TRBJ2-5; the match to TRBD2 covers 9 bases. Germline loops: CDR1 SGHTA, CDR2 FQGNSA. V lost 5 bases to trimming and J lost 5 bases; unmatched junction nucleotides: 15. This CDR3 spans 17 amino acids. The DNA for the CDR3 is TGTGCCAGCAGCCGCCCCCCTAGCGGGACTTTGACGGAGACCCAGTACTTC. Amino acids: CASSRPPSGTLTETQYF. The whole variable domain, filled in from reference TRBV7-2 and TRBJ2-5, reads GAGVSQSPSNKVTEKGKDVELRCDPISGHTALYWYRQSLGQGLEFLIYFQGNSAPDKSGLPSDRFSAERTGGSVSTLTIQRTQQEDSAVYLCASSRPPSGTLTETQYFGPGTRLLVL.

The chain recombines TRBV20-1 with TRBJ2-1; D uncertain. The V and J ends lost 2 bases and 2 bases respectively, with 10 bases between them. Per germline, CDR1 DFQATT and CDR2 SNEGSKA (reference sequence). The CDR3 is 14 residues long. This CDR3 is CSARNLDAYNEQFF. CDR3 nucleotides: TGCAGTGCTAGAAATTTAGACGCCTACAATGAGCAGTTCTTC.

This clonotype was observed a few times. An end of the junction does not agree with germline; a read error may underlie this. CDR3 loop: CAGSHTGTSGRADTQYF. DNA for the CDR3: TGTGCCGGCAGCCATACAGGGACTAGCGGGAGAGCAGATACGCAGTATTTT. The chain couples TRBV7-9 to TRBJ2-3; TRBD2 aligns across 14 bases. The CDR3 runs 17 residues. Per the germline V gene, CDR1 is SEHNR and CDR2 is FQNEAQ (reference sequence).

This clonotype was found a few times. V usage is TRBV4-3 and J usage is TRBJ1-1; a weak D match, TRBD1 (6 bases). The CDR3 covers 16 residues. The germline V gene has CDR1 LGHNA and CDR2 YSLEER. V was clipped by 0 bases and J by 5 bases, with 16 bases between them. CDR3 DNA: TGCGCCAGCAGCCAAGATCCGACAGGACTGACTACTGAAGCTTTCTTT. It is translated as CASSQDPTGLTTEAFF.

For this clonotype: Sequence at one end of the junction differs from germline and may be a read error. V usage is TRBV6-5 and J usage is TRBJ1-1; the D is unclear. The CDR3 sequence is 14 residues long. From germline, CDR1 is MNHEY and CDR2 SVGAGI. In DNA form, the CDR3 reads TGTGTCAGCAGTTACGGCGATGGGAACACTGAAGCTTTCTTT. Translating gives CVSSYGDGNTEAFF.

Note on this clonotype: A read error may produce the germline difference seen at one junction end. The gene calls are TRBV12-3 or TRBV12-4 and TRBJ2-7; D not resolved. This CDR3 has 13 amino acids. The CDR3, as DNA: TGCGCCAGCAGCTCTTTTCCCGCCTACGAGCAGTACTTC. The encoded protein is CASSSFPAYEQYF.